These 3 T cell receptor beta chains came from one sample sequenced in a study of blood T cell repertoires in COVID-19. Only in-frame clones appear in the TCRdb table, and some are missing; sequencing was by immunoSEQ multiplex PCR. The sample holds some 300,000 clones, 70% to 90% seen once. Sequenced sample: PBMCs or T cells enriched from blood (not recorded which). The origin of the receptors is a woman aged 25 to 39 who had recovered from COVID-19.

This clone was picked up one time. J is TRBJ2-1 and V is TRBV29-1, with TRBD1 matching over 9 bases. The CDR3 extends over 16 amino acids. Germline assignment: CDR1 SQVTM and CDR2 ANQGSEA. The V and J ends lost 6 bases and 3 bases, in that order; junction bases with no gene match: 12. CDR3 bases: TGCAGCGTGGGACAGGGTGAGGGGTTGAACTACAATGAGCAGTTCTTC. It codes for CSVGQGEGLNYNEQFF.

This clone was seen once. This chain links TRBV4-1 with TRBJ2-2; D is unresolved. The V gene lost 8 bases and the J gene lost 1 base, with 17 bases spanning the gap. The CDR3 has 16 residues. Germline CDR1 reads MGHRA; CDR2 reads YSYEKL. CDR3: CASLPPGALNTGELFF. The CDR3 DNA is TGCGCCAGCTTACCTCCCGGAGCGCTGAACACCGGGGAGCTGTTTTTT.

The V call is TRBV19, the J call TRBJ2-1, with TRBD2 identical over 8 bases. CDR3 size: 14 residues. Looked up from germline, CDR1 is LNHDA and CDR2 is SQIVND (reference sequence). Unmatched junction bases numbered 4, after V lost 7 bases and J lost 2 bases. This CDR3 is CASKRGLTYNEQFF. The CDR3 nucleotides read TGTGCCAGTAAGCGGGGGTTGACCTACAATGAGCAGTTCTTC.